The entry that follows covers one T cell receptor (beta chain) sequence. Its antigen is currently unknown. The sample is drawn from a study of response to subunit inactivated influenza vaccine. Regarding the study as a whole: Authors suggested few new T cells are recruited by each seasonal influenza vaccination.

One entry per CDR3 protein results from TCRdb running MiXCR on the RT-PCR reads. This table holds approximately 570,000 distinct CDR3 sequences, less than 8% found once. The sample was PBMCs from blood, taken less than 30 months after vaccination. The sequence was collected from a man aged 50 to 69 who received an inactivated influenza vaccine.

The CDR3 DNA sequence: TGCAGCGTTGTTCTCCCCGCCAGGCCACAGGGTCCTGGGGCCAACGTCCTGACTTTC. This codes for CSVVLPARPQGPGANVLTF. J is TRBJ2-6 and V is TRBV29-1; TRBD1 is a possible D gene (6 bases). Per the germline V gene, CDR1 is SQVTM and CDR2 is ANQGSEA. The CDR3 consists of 19 residues. With 4 bases removed from V and 2 bases from J, the gap between germline ends came to 24 bases. Full variable domain (outside the CDR3, taken from reference TRBV29-1 and TRBJ2-6): SAVISQKPSRDICQRGTSLTIQCQVDSQVTMMFWYRQQPGQSLTLIATANQGSEATYESGFVIDKFPISRPNLTFSTLTVSNMSPEDSSIYLCSVVLPARPQGPGANVLTFGAGSRLTVL.